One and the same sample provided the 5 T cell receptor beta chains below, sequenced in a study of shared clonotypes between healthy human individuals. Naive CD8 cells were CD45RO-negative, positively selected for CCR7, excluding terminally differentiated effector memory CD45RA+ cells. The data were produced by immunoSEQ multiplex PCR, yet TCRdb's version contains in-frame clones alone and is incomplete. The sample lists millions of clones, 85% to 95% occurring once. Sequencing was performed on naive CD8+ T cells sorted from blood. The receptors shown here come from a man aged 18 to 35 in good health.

The CDR3 protein is CASSATSGVTDTQYF. The DNA for the CDR3 is TGTGCCAGCAGCGCAACTAGCGGGGTAACAGATACGCAGTATTTT. The chain has TRBV2 and TRBJ2-3, with 10 bases lining up with TRBD2. With 6 bases clipped from V and 3 bases from J, the junction kept 6 bases outside the gene matches. Germline CDR1 is SNHLY and CDR2 is FYNNEI. This CDR3 contains 15 residues.

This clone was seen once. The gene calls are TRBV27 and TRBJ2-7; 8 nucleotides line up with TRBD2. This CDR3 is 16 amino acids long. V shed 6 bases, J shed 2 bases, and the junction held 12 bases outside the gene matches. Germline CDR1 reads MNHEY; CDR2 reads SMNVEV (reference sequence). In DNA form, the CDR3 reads TGTGCCAGCAGCTCTTCCGGGACTAGGTCCCCCTACGAGCAGTACTTC. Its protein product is CASSSSGTRSPYEQYF.

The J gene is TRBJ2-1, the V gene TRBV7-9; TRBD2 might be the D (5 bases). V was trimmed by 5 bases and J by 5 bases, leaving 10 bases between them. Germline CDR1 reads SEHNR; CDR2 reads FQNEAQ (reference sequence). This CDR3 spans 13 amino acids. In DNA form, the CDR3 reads TGTGCCAGCAGCACCGGACTGAACAATGAGCAGTTCTTC. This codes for CASSTGLNNEQFF.

CDR3 sequence: CASSVTGQGELFF. Written as DNA, the CDR3 is TGCGCCAGCAGTGTAACAGGGCAGGGGGAGCTGTTTTTT. The chain has TRBV10-1 and TRBJ2-2, with D maybe TRBD1 (6 bases). Looked up from germline, CDR1 is WNHNN and CDR2 is SYGVQD (reference sequence). Trimming cost V 4 bases and J 8 bases, with 11 bases left between them. This CDR3 has 13 residues.

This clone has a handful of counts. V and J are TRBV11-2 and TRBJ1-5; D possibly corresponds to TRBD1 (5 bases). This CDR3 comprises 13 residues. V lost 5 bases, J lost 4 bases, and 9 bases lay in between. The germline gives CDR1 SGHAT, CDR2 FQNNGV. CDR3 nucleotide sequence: TGTGCCAGCAGCGAGACAGAAAATCAGCCCCAGCATTTT. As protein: CASSETENQPQHF.